This passage covers 9 T cell receptor beta chains from one sample sequenced in a study of T-cell reconstitution after alpha-beta-depleted transplantation in children. Unique molecular identifiers were incorporated into the prepared TCRbeta library. TCRdb passed the PCR reads through MiXCR, listing each CDR3 protein once. The sample carries about 300,000 distinct CDR3 sequences, 10% recorded once. This material consisted of PBMCs, taken before TCRalphabeta/CD19-depleted stem cell transplant. Source of these receptors: a boy in the first two years of life with acute myeloid leukemia, due to receive a stem cell transplant.

This clonotype showed up many times. The chain links TRBV5-5 to TRBJ2-4; weak D call: TRBD1 (6 bases). V lost 4 bases and J lost 1, with 18 bases in between. This CDR3 has 17 residues. In germline, CDR1 is SGHKS, CDR2 YYEKEE (reference sequence). CDR3 nucleotide sequence: TGTGCCAGCAGCCCGTACAAACCAACAGGGGCCAAAAACATTCAGTACTTC. The encoded protein is CASSPYKPTGAKNIQYF.

At least ten counts were recorded for this clonotype. This chain connects TRBV27 to TRBJ1-2; D uncertain. The CDR3 consists of 17 residues. Looked up from germline, CDR1 is MNHEY and CDR2 is SMNVEV (reference sequence). V was clipped by 5 bases and J by 0 bases, with 19 bases between them. As DNA, the CDR3 is TGTGCCAGCAGTCCCCTTTGGGAGAGACCAGCTAACTATGGCTACACCTTC. This sequence encodes CASSPLWERPANYGYTF.

This clonotype was detected many times. The rearrangement joins TRBV7-9 to TRBJ1-1; a weak D match, TRBD1 (6 bases). CDR3 length: 16 residues. Germline assignment: CDR1 SEHNR and CDR2 FQNEAQ (reference sequence). Trimming pared 0 bases from V and 1 base from J, leaving 12 bases between. CDR3 loop: CASSLALVGANTEAFF. CDR3 DNA: TGTGCCAGCAGCTTAGCTTTAGTGGGGGCGAACACTGAAGCTTTCTTT. Filled out from reference TRBV7-9 and TRBJ1-1, the complete variable domain reads DTGVSQNPRHKITKRGQNVTFRCDPISEHNRLYWYRQTLGQGPEFLTYFQNEAQLEKSRLLSDRFSAERPKGSFSTLEIQRTEQGDSAMYLCASSLALVGANTEAFFGQGTRLTVV.

The chain uses TRBV20-1 and TRBJ1-2; D is unresolved. The CDR3 loop spans 13 amino acids. Trimming took 1 base from V and 3 from J, leaving 9 bases between them. Germline CDR1 is DFQATT and CDR2 is SNEGSKA (reference sequence). The CDR3 sequence: CSARVRQHYGYTF. The CDR3 DNA is TGCAGTGCTAGAGTACGGCAGCACTATGGCTACACCTTC.

This clonotype was counted ten times or more. This chain links TRBV2 with TRBJ1-4, with D uncertain. CDR3 size: 13 residues. The V end lost 2 bases, the J end lost 2 bases, and 3 bases lay between the germline ends. CDR1 and CDR2 (germline): SNHLY, FYNNEI. The CDR3 DNA follows: TGTGCCAGCAGTGAACGCACTAATGAAAAACTGTTTTTT. It codes for CASSERTNEKLFF.

This clonotype was counted at least ten times. The rearrangement links TRBV7-6 to TRBJ2-7, with D uncertain. The CDR3 has 16 amino acids. Deletions cut 4 bases from V and 3 bases from J, with 19 bases between. Germline V gene data show CDR1 as SGHVS and CDR2 as FNYEAQ. The CDR3 DNA sequence: TGTGCCAGCAGCTCCATCCGAGGAAAAAACTACTACGAGCAGTACTTC. Encoded protein: CASSSIRGKNYYEQYF.

This clonotype has ten or more counts. The V gene is TRBV7-8, the J gene TRBJ1-1; D is uncertain. This CDR3 is built from 15 residues. The germline V and J ends were trimmed by 0 bases and 8 bases, with 16 bases remaining between them. Germline CDR1 SGHVS, CDR2 FQNEAQ. The CDR3 sequence is CASSLAKWIAGEAFF. The DNA for the CDR3 is TGTGCCAGCAGCTTAGCTAAGTGGATCGCCGGGGAAGCTTTCTTT.

This clonotype was detected ten times or more. The V gene is TRBV29-1, the J gene TRBJ2-3, with D perhaps being TRBD1 or TRBD2 (6 bases each). This CDR3 region has 16 residues. The V and J ends lost 3 bases and 4 bases respectively, with 20 bases between them. Germline CDR1 reads SQVTM; CDR2 reads ANQGSEA. The CDR3 sequence: CSVDSGGFSGADTQYF. Here the CDR3 DNA reads TGCAGCGTTGACTCCGGGGGCTTCTCGGGGGCAGATACGCAGTATTTT.

This chain's CDR3 is CASSLGTSGTGEQFF. The CDR3 nucleotides are TGTGCCAGCAGCTTAGGGACTAGCGGGACGGGTGAGCAGTTCTTC. The chain couples TRBV7-6 to TRBJ2-1; TRBD2 agrees at 12 bases. The germline gives CDR1 SGHVS, CDR2 FNYEAQ. The CDR3 is made up of 15 amino acids. The V segment lost 1 base and the J segment 9 bases; nucleotides outside the gene matches: 4.